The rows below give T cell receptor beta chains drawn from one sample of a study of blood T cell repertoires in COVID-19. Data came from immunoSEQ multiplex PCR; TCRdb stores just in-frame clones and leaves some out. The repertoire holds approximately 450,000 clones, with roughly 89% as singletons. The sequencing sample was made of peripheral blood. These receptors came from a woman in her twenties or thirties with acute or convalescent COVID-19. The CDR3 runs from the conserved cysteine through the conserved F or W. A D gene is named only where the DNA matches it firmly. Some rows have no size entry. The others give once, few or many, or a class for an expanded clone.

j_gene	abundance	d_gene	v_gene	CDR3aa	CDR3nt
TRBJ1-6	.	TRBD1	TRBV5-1	CASTNAPGQGSPLHF	TGCGCCAGCACCAACGCACCGGGACAGGGGTCACCCCTCCACTTT
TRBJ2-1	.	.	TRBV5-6	CASSLADSSYNEQFF	TGTGCCAGCAGCTTGGCGGACAGTTCCTACAATGAGCAGTTCTTC
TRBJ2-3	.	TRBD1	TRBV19	CATTGTGSSTDTQYF	TGTGCCACTACCGGGACAGGGTCTAGCACAGATACGCAGTATTTT
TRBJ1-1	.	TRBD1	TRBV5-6	CASSHTLVRGQTEAFF	TGTGCCAGCAGCCACACGCTGGTCAGGGGGCAAACTGAAGCTTTCTTT
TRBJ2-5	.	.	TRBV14	CASSPDREAGETQYF	TGTGCCAGCAGCCCTGACAGGGAGGCTGGAGAGACCCAGTACTTC
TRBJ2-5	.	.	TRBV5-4	CASSFLQETQYF	TGTGCCAGCAGCTTTCTCCAAGAGACCCAGTACTTC
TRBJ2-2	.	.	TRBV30	CAWVPLGDSTGELFF	TGTGCCTGGGTTCCTCTAGGCGACAGCACCGGGGAGCTGTTTTTT
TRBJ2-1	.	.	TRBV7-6	CASSLGPGGANNEQFF	TGTGCCAGCAGCTTAGGCCCCGGGGGTGCTAACAATGAGCAGTTCTTC
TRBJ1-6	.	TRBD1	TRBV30	CAWSLTSGQANSPLHF	TGTGCCTGGAGTCTTACCTCCGGACAGGCAAATTCACCCCTCCACTTT
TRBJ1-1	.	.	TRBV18	CASSPPGNTEAFF	TGTGCCAGCTCACCTCCCGGGAACACTGAAGCTTTCTTT
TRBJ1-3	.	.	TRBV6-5	CASSYGGLSGNTIYF	TGTGCCAGCAGTTACGGGGGCCTATCTGGAAACACCATATATTTT
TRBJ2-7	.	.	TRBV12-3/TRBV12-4	CASSFTTTHEQYF	TGTGCCAGCAGTTTTACGACTACTCACGAGCAGTACTTC
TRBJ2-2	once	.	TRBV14	CASSLSGLFDFAGELFF	TGTGCCAGCAGCCTTTCGGGACTCTTTGATTTCGCCGGGGAGCTGTTTTTT
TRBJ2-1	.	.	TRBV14	CASSQMGRGNEQFF	TGTGCCAGCAGCCAAATGGGGCGCGGCAATGAGCAGTTCTTC
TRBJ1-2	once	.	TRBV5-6	CASSGGREEVYGYTF	TGTGCCAGCAGCGGGGGACGGGAGGAGGTCTATGGCTACACCTTC
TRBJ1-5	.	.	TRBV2	CASSEFQYSNQPQHF	TGTGCCAGCAGTGAATTCCAGTATAGCAATCAGCCCCAGCATTTT
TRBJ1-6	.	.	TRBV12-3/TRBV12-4	CASKGHADSPLHF	TGTGCCAGCAAGGGACACGCGGATTCACCCCTCCACTTT
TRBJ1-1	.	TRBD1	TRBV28	CASIGKIGQGEVNTEAFF	TGTGCCAGCATTGGGAAAATTGGACAGGGCGAGGTGAACACTGAAGCTTTCTTT
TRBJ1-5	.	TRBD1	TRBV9	CASSLTGGQPQHF	TGTGCCAGCAGCTTGACAGGGGGTCAGCCCCAGCATTTT
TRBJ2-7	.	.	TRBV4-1	CASSPQGSYAYEQYF	TGCGCCAGCAGCCCCCAGGGTAGCTATGCCTACGAGCAGTACTTC
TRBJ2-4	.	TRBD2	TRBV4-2	CASSQDLTGGVVHF	TGTGCCAGCAGCCAAGATTTGACGGGAGGGGTTGTTCACTTC
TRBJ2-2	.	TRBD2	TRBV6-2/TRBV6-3	CASSLLAGGDTGELFF	TGTGCCAGCAGTCTATTAGCGGGGGGCGACACCGGGGAGCTGTTTTTT
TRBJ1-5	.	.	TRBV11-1	CASSLNSNQPQHF	TGTGCCAGCAGCCTTAATAGCAATCAGCCCCAGCATTTT
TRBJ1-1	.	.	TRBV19	CASTTYSYLPGGSTEAFF	TGTGCCAGCACCACGTATTCGTATCTCCCCGGGGGGAGCACTGAAGCTTTCTTT
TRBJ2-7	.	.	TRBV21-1	CASSTTGKLDEQYF	TGTGCCAGCAGTACGACAGGTAAGCTCGACGAGCAGTACTTC
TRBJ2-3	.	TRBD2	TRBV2	CASIGSGGGRTDTQYF	TGTGCCAGCATCGGAAGCGGGGGGGGTAGGACAGATACGCAGTATTTT
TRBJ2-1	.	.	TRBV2	CASSEDSLFF	TGTGCCAGCAGTGAAGACTCCTTGTTCTTC
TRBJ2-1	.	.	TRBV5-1	CASTKENGYNEQFF	TGCGCCAGCACCAAGGAGAACGGCTACAATGAGCAGTTCTTC
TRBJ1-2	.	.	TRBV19	CASSTKYGNLRGYTF	TGTGCCAGTAGTACCAAATACGGGAATCTTAGGGGCTACACCTTC
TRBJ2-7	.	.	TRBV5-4	CASSLVGVHEQYF	TGTGCCAGCAGCTTGGTAGGGGTCCACGAGCAGTACTTC
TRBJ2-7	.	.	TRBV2	CASSEDLGGPYEQYF	TGTGCCAGCAGTGAAGATCTAGGGGGACCCTACGAGCAGTACTTC
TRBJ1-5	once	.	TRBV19	CASSMRGRGQPQHF	TGTGCCAGTAGTATGCGGGGGAGGGGCCAGCCCCAGCATTTT